The clone carrying this T cell receptor (beta chain) was counted only a few times. Antigen: not known. Each CDR3 protein is one row after TCRdb ran MiXCR on the 5' RACE reads. The repertoire consists of some 790,000 distinct CDR3 sequences, with 15% to 20% occurring once and the leading ten covering around 13%. The CDR3 has 14 residues. V lost 8 bases to trimming and J lost 3 bases; unmatched junction nucleotides: 8. Germline values: CDR1 MNHNS, CDR2 SASEGT. These data originate in a study of identical twins. General study points: Cord blood's abundant beta clonotypes had fewer insertions, unlike memory repertoires.

This sample also appeared in a second study, on T cells expressing NK-cell markers.

The sample was PBMCs. The sequence was collected from a young woman in good health. V and J are TRBV6-1 and TRBJ2-3; 7 bases match TRBD2. CDR3 region: CASELGGSTDTQYF. CDR3 in DNA: TGTGCCAGCGAGCTGGGGGGGAGTACAGATACGCAGTATTTT.